The rows below give T cell receptor beta chains drawn from one sample of a study of cytomegalovirus exposure and HLA in healthy donors. Repertoires were generated with immunoSEQ multiplex PCR, while TCRdb's copy carries only in-frame clones and drops some. The sample includes some 170,000 clones, roughly 80% of them seen just once. Input material: PBMCs. The receptors shown here come from a man between 40 and 49 years old in good health and CMV-seronegative. CDR3s include the opening cysteine and the closing phenylalanine or tryptophan. The D gene is left open where the match is weak. Part of the rows lack a size; the others show once, few, many or a class for expanded clones.

clone size,V gene,J gene,D gene,CDR3 protein,CDR3 DNA
-,TRBV7-2,TRBJ1-1,TRBD1,CASSFSYSSGGTFF,TGTGCCAGCAGCTTTTCGTATAGTTCAGGGGGGACTTTCTTT
-,TRBV5-4,TRBJ2-1,-,CASSFEAKQFF,TGTGCCAGCAGCTTCGAAGCCAAGCAGTTCTTC
-,TRBV5-1,TRBJ1-2,TRBD1,CASSGGDRIPYGYTF,TGCGCCAGCAGCGGGGGGGACAGGATCCCTTATGGCTACACCTTC
few,TRBV29-1,TRBJ1-2,-,CSVGTPGRVYGYTF,TGCAGCGTTGGTACGCCGGGGAGGGTGTATGGCTACACCTTC
-,TRBV6-1,TRBJ2-1,TRBD1,CASSEQQGVFRNEQFF,TGTGCCAGCAGTGAACAACAGGGGGTATTTAGGAATGAGCAGTTCTTC
-,TRBV7-6,TRBJ2-1,TRBD1,CASSPGTGVNEQFF,TGTGCCAGCAGCCCCGGGACAGGGGTCAATGAGCAGTTCTTC
few,TRBV27,TRBJ2-7,-,CASSLGGGPYEQYF,TGTGCCAGCAGTTTGGGGGGGGGCCCCTACGAGCAGTACTTC
-,TRBV5-6,TRBJ2-7,-,CASSLAGREQYF,TGTGCCAGCAGCTTGGCCGGTCGTGAGCAGTACTTC
-,TRBV27,TRBJ2-1,-,CASRADVEQFF,TGTGCCAGCAGGGCTGATGTTGAGCAGTTCTTC
-,TRBV4-1,TRBJ1-1,TRBD1,CASSQGGSTGGRAFF,TGCGCCAGCAGCCAAGGGGGATCGACAGGGGGTAGAGCTTTCTTT
-,TRBV27,TRBJ2-7,-,CASSPSGISSYEQYF,TGTGCCAGCAGTCCCTCCGGGATTAGCTCCTACGAGCAGTACTTC
-,TRBV18,TRBJ1-4,TRBD1,CASSPPGQAEKLFF,TGTGCCAGCTCACCACCGGGACAGGCTGAAAAACTGTTTTTT
few,TRBV7-8,TRBJ2-7,TRBD2,CASSRGVLTYEQYF,TGTGCCAGCAGCCGGGGGGTCCTAACCTACGAGCAGTACTTC
-,TRBV18,TRBJ1-2,TRBD1,CASSPTGWGDGYTF,TGTGCCAGCTCACCGACAGGGTGGGGAGATGGCTACACCTTC
-,TRBV5-1,TRBJ2-6,-,CASSAQGFGANVLTF,TGCGCCAGCAGCGCCCAGGGTTTTGGGGCCAACGTCCTGACTTTC
-,TRBV14,TRBJ1-4,-,CASSQAPRLTNEKLFF,TGTGCCAGCAGCCAAGCCCCCAGACTTACTAATGAAAAACTGTTTTTT
-,TRBV29-1,TRBJ2-2,-,CSVGDPGTIPPANTGELFF,TGCAGCGTTGGGGATCCCGGGACAATTCCCCCCGCGAACACCGGGGAGCTGTTTTTT
once,TRBV21-1,TRBJ1-1,-,CASNPGKGNTEAFF,TGTGCCAGCAACCCGGGAAAAGGGAACACTGAAGCTTTCTTT
few,TRBV4-3,TRBJ2-1,TRBD2,CASSQTRTSPLIDEQFF,TGCGCCAGCAGCCAAACCAGGACTAGCCCCCTAATAGATGAGCAGTTCTTC
-,TRBV2,TRBJ1-5,-,CASSVAQGGGMAQHF,TGTGCCAGCAGTGTAGCACAGGGCGGAGGTATGGCCCAGCATTTT
-,TRBV10-3,TRBJ2-3,TRBD2,CAISERGLAGYTDTQYF,TGTGCCATCAGTGAACGAGGACTAGCGGGGTACACAGATACGCAGTATTTT
-,TRBV29-1,TRBJ2-1,TRBD2,CSVGGGGGLSYNEQFF,TGCAGCGTTGGCGGCGGCGGGGGGCTCTCCTACAATGAGCAGTTCTTC
-,TRBV10-1,TRBJ1-4,-,CASPTVSYEKLFF,TGCGCCAGCCCTACAGTGTCATATGAAAAACTGTTTTTT
-,TRBV5-1,TRBJ1-3,TRBD1,CASSSTPGQGSSGNTIYF,TGCGCCAGCAGCTCGACCCCGGGACAGGGGAGCTCTGGAAACACCATATATTTT
-,TRBV5-8,TRBJ2-1,-,CASSLDRGGVYNEQFF,TGTGCCAGCAGCTTGGACAGGGGGGGAGTTTACAATGAGCAGTTCTTC
-,TRBV7-8,TRBJ2-5,TRBD2,CASIPSGGAETQYF,TGTGCCAGCATCCCCAGCGGGGGGGCCGAGACCCAGTACTTC
-,TRBV6-1,TRBJ2-7,TRBD2,CASREPGGGSYEQYF,TGTGCCAGCAGAGAGCCTGGCGGGGGATCCTACGAGCAGTACTTC
-,TRBV13,TRBJ2-1,-,CASSPPRGGEQFF,TGTGCCAGCAGCCCCCCCCGAGGTGGTGAGCAGTTCTTC
-,TRBV7-9,TRBJ2-5,-,CASSPFDSGRETQYF,TGTGCCAGCAGCCCCTTTGATAGCGGTAGAGAGACCCAGTACTTC
once,TRBV9,TRBJ1-2,TRBD1,CASTHHRGAGTGYGYTF,TGTGCCAGCACCCACCACAGAGGCGCCGGGACAGGATATGGCTACACCTTC
-,TRBV10-3,TRBJ2-3,TRBD2,CAIIRGVSSTDTQYF,TGTGCCATCATTCGGGGGGTCTCTAGCACAGATACGCAGTATTTT
-,TRBV4-1,TRBJ2-3,-,CASSRERPDTQYF,TGCGCCAGCAGCCGGGAGCGGCCAGATACGCAGTATTTT
-,TRBV5-1,TRBJ2-1,-,CASSYPSGGGNEQFF,TGCGCCAGCAGCTACCCTAGCGGAGGGGGAAATGAGCAGTTCTTC
-,TRBV28,TRBJ2-5,TRBD1,CASSLRTGKLQETQYF,TGTGCCAGCAGTTTAAGGACAGGGAAACTCCAAGAGACCCAGTACTTC
-,TRBV27,TRBJ2-5,-,CASSLWAGEETQYF,TGTGCCAGCAGTTTGTGGGCAGGGGAAGAGACCCAGTACTTC
-,TRBV11-2,TRBJ2-2,TRBD1,CASSPDRGYYAGELFF,TGTGCCAGCAGCCCCGACAGGGGGTATTATGCCGGGGAGCTGTTTTTT
once,TRBV6-1,TRBJ2-5,-,CASSEHRLRETQYF,TGTGCCAGCAGTGAACATCGGCTGCGGGAGACCCAGTACTTC
once,TRBV30,TRBJ2-3,TRBD1,CAWSRQGAMSTDTQYF,TGTGCCTGGAGCCGACAGGGGGCGATGAGCACAGATACGCAGTATTTT
-,TRBV28,TRBJ2-3,TRBD2,CASLTRGGTDTQYF,TGTGCCAGTCTGACACGGGGGGGCACAGATACGCAGTATTTT
-,TRBV4-1,TRBJ2-7,-,CASSQVRLGQLDYEQYF,TGCGCCAGCAGCCAAGTTCGCCTCGGACAGTTAGACTACGAGCAGTACTTC
-,TRBV7-2,TRBJ1-2,TRBD1,CASSLITGGNYGYTF,TGTGCCAGCAGCTTAATAACAGGGGGCAACTATGGCTACACCTTC
few,TRBV6-4,TRBJ1-5,TRBD1,CASSRDRGQPQHF,TGTGCCAGCAGCCGGGACAGGGGTCAGCCCCAGCATTTT
-,TRBV7-9,TRBJ2-1,TRBD2,CASSRTSGGVLKSYNEQFF,TGTGCCAGCAGCCGGACTAGCGGGGGGGTCTTAAAATCCTACAATGAGCAGTTCTTC
-,TRBV11-2,TRBJ1-1,-,CASSLDLGPNTEAFF,TGTGCCAGCAGCTTAGATCTGGGGCCGAACACTGAAGCTTTCTTT
-,TRBV5-6,TRBJ1-6,-,CASSLGRGNSPLHF,TGTGCCAGCAGCTTAGGAAGGGGAAATTCACCCCTCCACTTT
few,TRBV6-4,TRBJ2-1,-,CASSARGYNEQFF,TGTGCCAGCAGCGCCCGGGGTTACAATGAGCAGTTCTTC
-,TRBV6-6,TRBJ2-7,TRBD1,CASDRGDADEQYF,TGTGCCAGTGACAGGGGTGATGCAGACGAGCAGTACTTC
-,TRBV10-3,TRBJ2-2,TRBD1,CAISESRGQGDSSGELFF,TGTGCCATCAGTGAGTCGAGGGGACAGGGGGACAGTAGCGGGGAGCTGTTTTTT
-,TRBV4-2,TRBJ1-4,-,CASSQESRGNEKLFF,TGTGCCAGCAGCCAAGAGTCCAGGGGAAATGAAAAACTGTTTTTT
-,TRBV6-1,TRBJ2-7,TRBD1,CASNRDRGGREQYF,TGTGCCAGCAACCGGGACAGGGGTGGTAGGGAGCAGTACTTC
-,TRBV5-1,TRBJ2-2,-,CASSQGQNTGELFF,TGCGCCAGCAGCCAGGGACAGAACACCGGGGAGCTGTTTTTT
-,TRBV12-5,TRBJ2-3,TRBD2,CASGLGTSGGTDTQYF,TGTGCTAGTGGTTTGGGGACTAGCGGCGGCACAGATACGCAGTATTTT
-,TRBV7-9,TRBJ2-7,TRBD1,CASSSPGQVGRYEQYF,TGTGCCAGCAGCTCCCCTGGACAGGTCGGGCGGTACGAGCAGTACTTC
-,TRBV7-2,TRBJ2-7,TRBD1,CASSLAGTGVYEQYF,TGTGCCAGCAGCTTAGCCGGGACAGGGGTGTACGAGCAGTACTTC
-,TRBV11-2,TRBJ1-2,-,CASSLETRRDYGYTF,TGTGCCAGCAGCTTAGAAACTCGTCGTGACTATGGCTACACCTTC
-,TRBV19,TRBJ2-3,-,CASSIGTYSTDTQYF,TGTGCCAGTAGTATTGGTACATATAGCACAGATACGCAGTATTTT
-,TRBV9,TRBJ1-1,TRBD1,CASSVSARGQTEAFF,TGTGCCAGCAGCGTATCCGCCAGGGGGCAAACTGAAGCTTTCTTT
-,TRBV7-3,TRBJ2-1,TRBD2,CASSSGLEQFF,TGTGCCAGCAGCTCGGGACTAGAGCAGTTCTTC
-,TRBV27,TRBJ2-7,-,CASNQQGTGYEQYF,TGTGCCAGCAATCAGCAGGGTACGGGTTACGAGCAGTACTTC